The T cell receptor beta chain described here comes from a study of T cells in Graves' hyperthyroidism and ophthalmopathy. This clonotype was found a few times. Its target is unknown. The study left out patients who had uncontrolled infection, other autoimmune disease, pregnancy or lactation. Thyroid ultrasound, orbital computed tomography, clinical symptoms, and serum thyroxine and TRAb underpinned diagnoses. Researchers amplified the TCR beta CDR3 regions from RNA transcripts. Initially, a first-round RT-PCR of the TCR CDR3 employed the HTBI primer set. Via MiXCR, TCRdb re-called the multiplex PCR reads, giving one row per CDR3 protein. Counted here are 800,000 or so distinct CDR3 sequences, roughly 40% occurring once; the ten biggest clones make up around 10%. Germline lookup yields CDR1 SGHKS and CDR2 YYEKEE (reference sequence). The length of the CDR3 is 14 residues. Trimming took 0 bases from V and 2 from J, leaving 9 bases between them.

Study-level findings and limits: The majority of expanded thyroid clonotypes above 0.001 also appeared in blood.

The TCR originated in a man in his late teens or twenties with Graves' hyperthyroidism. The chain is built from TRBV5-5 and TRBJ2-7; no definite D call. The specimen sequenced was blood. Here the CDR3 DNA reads TGTGCCAGCAGCTTGGATGAGGTCGCCTACGAGCAGTACTTC. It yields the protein CASSLDEVAYEQYF.